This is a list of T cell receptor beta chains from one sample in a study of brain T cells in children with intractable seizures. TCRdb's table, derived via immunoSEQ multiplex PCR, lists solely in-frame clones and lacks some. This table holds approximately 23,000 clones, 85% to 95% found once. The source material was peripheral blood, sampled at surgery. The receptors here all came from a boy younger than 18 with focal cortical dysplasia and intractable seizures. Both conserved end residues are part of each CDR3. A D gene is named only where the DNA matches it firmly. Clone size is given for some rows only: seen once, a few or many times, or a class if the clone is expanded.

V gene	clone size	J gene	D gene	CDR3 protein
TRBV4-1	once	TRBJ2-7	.	CASSLTTGPSYEQYF
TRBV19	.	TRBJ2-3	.	CASSIVWGGTDTQYF
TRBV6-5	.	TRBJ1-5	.	CASSYSSGEGPQHF
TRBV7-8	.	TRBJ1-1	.	CASSPDPYSNTEAFF
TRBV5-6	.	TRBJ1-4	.	CASSLSMGEKLFF
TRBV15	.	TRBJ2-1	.	CATRWEANNEQFF
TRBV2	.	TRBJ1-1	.	CASGGGRMNTEAFF
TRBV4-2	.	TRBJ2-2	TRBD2	CASSPGQGTSGRRAGELFF
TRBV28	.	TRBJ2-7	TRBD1	CASSLGTGGEQYF
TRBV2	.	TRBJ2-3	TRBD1	CASSLYRGQADTQYF
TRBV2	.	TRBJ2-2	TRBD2	CASSGGGGPKNTGELFF
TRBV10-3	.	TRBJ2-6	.	CAISRSRGGSGANVLTF
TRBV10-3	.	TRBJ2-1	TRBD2	CAITRTSGDHNEQFF
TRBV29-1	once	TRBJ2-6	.	CSVGSGANVLTF
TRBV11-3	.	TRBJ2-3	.	CASSPGRAGDTQYF
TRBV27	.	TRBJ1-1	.	CASSRFSTVNTEAFF
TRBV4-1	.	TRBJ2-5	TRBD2	CASSQDPGGTYGETQYF
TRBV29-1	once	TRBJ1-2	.	CSVEVPRQAGYTF
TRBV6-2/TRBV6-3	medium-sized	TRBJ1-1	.	CASSYSVEGRTEAFF
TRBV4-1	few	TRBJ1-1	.	CASRRDRMMNTEAFF
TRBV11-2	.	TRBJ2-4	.	CASSSSRARRNIQYF
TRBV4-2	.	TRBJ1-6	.	CASSQEAADNSPLHF
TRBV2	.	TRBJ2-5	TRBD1	CASSAWDREQETQYF
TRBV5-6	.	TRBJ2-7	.	CASSLAPSYEQYF
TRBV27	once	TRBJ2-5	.	CASSLLNQETQYF
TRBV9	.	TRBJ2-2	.	CASSVRTANTGELFF
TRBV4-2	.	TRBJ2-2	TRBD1	CASSQDGDRVTGELFF
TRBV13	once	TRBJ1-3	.	CASSSGPGSGNTIYF
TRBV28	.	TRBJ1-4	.	CASSFGGKGKLFF
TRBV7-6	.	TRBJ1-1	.	CASSPGASSGLERNTEAFF
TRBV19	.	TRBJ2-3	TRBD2	CASRLAGADTQYF
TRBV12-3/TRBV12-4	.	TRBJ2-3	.	CASSFRDTQYF
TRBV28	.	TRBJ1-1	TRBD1	CASSLVTGMNTEAFF
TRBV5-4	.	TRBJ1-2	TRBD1	CASSLPGQALGGYTF
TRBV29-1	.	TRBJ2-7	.	CSVTPPYRDSYEQYF
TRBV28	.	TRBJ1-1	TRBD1	CASSLTGVNTEAFF
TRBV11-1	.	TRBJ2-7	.	CASSLQGGDSYEQYF
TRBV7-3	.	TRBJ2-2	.	CASSLTSNTGELFF
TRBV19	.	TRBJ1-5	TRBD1	CASTPGQGLGWPQHF
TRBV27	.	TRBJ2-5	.	CASSNETQYF
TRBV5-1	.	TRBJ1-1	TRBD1	CASSRTDREVTEAFF
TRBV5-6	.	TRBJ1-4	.	CASSLGKKLFF
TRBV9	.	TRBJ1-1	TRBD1	CASSGGTVNTEAFF
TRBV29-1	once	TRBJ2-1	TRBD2	CSVEGTGTSYAGEQFF
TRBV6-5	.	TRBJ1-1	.	CASLFWDKNTEAFF
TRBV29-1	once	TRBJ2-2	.	CSSSRRTGELFF
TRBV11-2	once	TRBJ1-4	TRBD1	CASSLGDRDNEKLFF
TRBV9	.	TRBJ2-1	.	CASSPRSVNDEQFF
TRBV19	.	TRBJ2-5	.	CASSNTARAGETQYF
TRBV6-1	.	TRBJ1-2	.	CASSEVGWDGYTF
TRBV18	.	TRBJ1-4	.	CASSTDNEKLFF
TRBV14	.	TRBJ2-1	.	CASSQGWLTGNVRNEQFF
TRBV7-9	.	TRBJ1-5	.	CASSLAGGDSNQPQHF
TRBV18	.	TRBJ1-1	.	CASSRGWYTEAFF